The sequence of this T cell receptor beta chain was determined in a study of CD8+ T cells in alopecia areata. Study-wide points: Clonality in the scalp and expanded CD8+ clones ranked among the top 100 were significantly decreased by tofacitinib.

RNA was extracted and reverse transcribed into cDNA as the sequencing template. Using immunoSEQ multiplex PCR, the repertoire was profiled, and TCRdb retains in-frame clones only, with some absent. The sample records about 200,000 clones, more than 30% being singletons. On this clone: Antigen: not known.

The V and J ends lost 6 bases and 0 bases respectively, with 9 bases between them. The germline gives CDR1 MNHEY, CDR2 SMNVEV (reference sequence). The CDR3 sequence is 13 residues long. Treatment of the sample: oral pan-JAK inhibitor, 5-10 mg twice daily. This clonotype was sampled from a human donor with alopecia areata. This chain joins TRBV27 and TRBJ2-7; D gene unclear. Sequenced material: CD4+ T cells sorted from blood, taken between weeks 30 and 35, from a patient treated with tofacitinib. Here the CDR3 reads CASRQQASYEQYF. DNA for the CDR3: TGTGCCAGCAGGCAGCAAGCCTCCTACGAGCAGTACTTC.